This T cell receptor beta chain was sequenced for a study of blood T cells in healthy people across ages. This clonotype has more than one count but fewer than ten. Antigen: not known. Germline V gives CDR1 MGHRA, CDR2 YSYEKL. This CDR3 is built from 16 residues. The authors ran a second PCR of roughly 7 to 11 cycles using a sample-barcoded 5' primer and a J-beta primer mix. TCRdb analysed the 5' RACE reads with MiXCR anew, one entry per CDR3 protein. The table includes approximately 900,000 distinct CDR3 sequences, roughly 29% detected once. Study findings and constraints: Naive CD4+ cells and diversity were both higher in long-lived donors than in aged donors.

The data were also submitted as part of a second study, on T cells of mothers and their children. From that second work: Whatever RNA was extracted went entirely into cDNA synthesis, at roughly 1.5 ug per 15 ul. Unrelated mother-child pairs always had slightly, but never significantly, lower normalized overlap than related pairs. None of the identified T cell clones proved to be persistent microchimeric clones.

This receptor was taken from a woman aged 40 to 55 in good health. The chain is built from TRBV4-1 and TRBJ2-5, with 10 nucleotides matching TRBD2. The better agreement between TRBJ2-1 and the DNA end casts doubt on the J call. What was sequenced was blood. CDR3 sequence reads: CASSQVLAGAGETQFF. The CDR3 DNA sequence: TGCGCCAGCAGCCAAGTTCTAGCGGGGGCCGGGGAGACCCAGTTCTTC.